Below are 31 T cell receptor beta chains sequenced from a single sample in a study of blood T cell repertoires in COVID-19. Data came from immunoSEQ multiplex PCR; TCRdb stores just in-frame clones and leaves some out. This table has 190,000 or so clones, about 86% appearing once. Sample: PBMCs or T cells enriched from blood (not recorded which). Receptors were obtained from a woman aged 25 to 45 who had been exposed to COVID-19.

The J gene is TRBJ1-2, the V gene TRBV28; TRBD1 might be the D (6 bases). Trimming removed 2 bases from V and 4 bases from J, with 11 bases in between. The CDR3 length is 14 residues. CDR1 and CDR2 (germline): MDHEN, SYDVKM. The DNA of the CDR3 is TGTGCCAGCAGTTTAGGCCAGGGGAGCTATGGCTACACCTTC. It specifies CASSLGQGSYGYTF.

The rearrangement joins TRBV4-2 to TRBJ2-1; 11 bases agree with TRBD1. The V segment lost 0 bases and the J segment 8 bases; nucleotides outside the gene matches: 6. The V gene's germline CDR1 is LGHNA and CDR2 YNFKEQ. The CDR3 sequence is 16 residues long. This CDR3 reads CASSQDEGQGVYEQFF. CDR3 DNA: TGTGCCAGCAGCCAAGATGAGGGACAGGGGGTCTATGAGCAGTTCTTC.

This clone has only a few counts. The rearrangement links TRBV7-2 to TRBJ2-7; 9 bases are a match to TRBD2. The CDR3 consists of 15 residues. J lost 4 bases, V lost 1 base, and 5 bases had no gene match. In germline, CDR1 is SGHTA, CDR2 FQGNSA. CDR3 DNA sequence: TGTGCCAGCAGCTTAGTAGCGGGGGAGGCTTACGAGCAGTACTTC. It codes for CASSLVAGEAYEQYF.

The chain carries TRBV27 and TRBJ1-2, with 7 nucleotides matching TRBD1. Germline CDR1 MNHEY, CDR2 SMNVEV (reference sequence). This CDR3 is 16 amino acids long. The V and J ends lost 5 bases and 8 bases, in that order; junction bases with no gene match: 17. For the CDR3, the DNA is TGTGCCAGCAGTCCCCAAAGCCTGACAGGGCTAGTCGGCTACACCTTC. This encodes CASSPQSLTGLVGYTF.

The CDR3 protein is CASSLDRGWAGYTF. Here the CDR3 DNA reads TGTGCCAGCAGCTTGGATCGGGGATGGGCTGGCTACACCTTC. This rearrangement joins TRBV5-4 to TRBJ1-2; D is undetermined. Trimming shortened V by 0 bases and J by 7 bases, and 13 bases separated the two germline ends. Germline CDR1 reads SGHNT; CDR2 reads YYREEE (reference sequence). CDR3 length: 14 residues.

The genes are TRBV18 and TRBJ2-7; TRBD1 aligns across 9 bases. V shed 2 bases, J shed 6 bases, and the junction held 5 bases outside the gene matches. Looked up from germline, CDR1 is KGHSH and CDR2 is LQKENI. CDR3 length equals 14 residues. DNA of the CDR3: TGTGCCAGCTCACCAGGGACAGGGCTGGGCGAGCAGTACTTC. Its protein is CASSPGTGLGEQYF.

In DNA, the CDR3 is TGTGCCAGCCGCCCAAGGGGGAACAATCAGCCCCAGCATTTT. As protein: CASRPRGNNQPQHF. The chain couples TRBV6-5 to TRBJ1-5, with TRBD1 as a possible D gene (6 bases). CDR1 is MNHEY, CDR2 SVGAGI, per germline. This CDR3 contains 14 residues. Between the trimmed V and J ends, which lost 8 bases and 3 bases, there was a span of 14 bases.

The genes are TRBV14 and TRBJ2-5, with 8 bases matching TRBD1. Trimming took 3 bases from V and 5 from J; bases not matched to a gene: 2. The CDR3 spans 13 residues. Germline loops: CDR1 SGHDN, CDR2 FVKESK. CDR3 in amino acids: CASSQGQVETQYF. The CDR3 DNA reads as TGTGCCAGCAGCCAGGGACAGGTGGAGACCCAGTACTTC.

The chain recombines TRBV3-1 (or the pseudogene TRBV3-2) with TRBJ2-7; 7 bases match TRBD1. The V and J ends lost 0 bases and 1 base, in that order; junction bases with no gene match: 6. The CDR3 is 16 amino acids. Germline assignment: CDR1 LGHDT and CDR2 YNNKEL (reference sequence). The CDR3 sequence is CASSQDNRGSSYEQYF. The CDR3 DNA reads as TGTGCCAGCAGCCAAGATAACAGGGGCTCTTCCTACGAGCAGTACTTC.

This sequence joins TRBV3-1 (or the pseudogene TRBV3-2) and TRBJ1-2; D possibly corresponds to TRBD1 (5 bases). Trimming left V 0 bases short and J 2 bases short, with 19 bases between. Germline CDR1 reads LGHDT; CDR2 reads YNNKEL (reference sequence). The CDR3 runs 18 residues. The CDR3 region is CASSQETAFLPQNYGYTF. As DNA, the CDR3 is TGTGCCAGCAGCCAAGAGACAGCCTTTCTACCGCAGAACTATGGCTACACCTTC.

The J gene is TRBJ1-2, the V gene TRBV29-1, with a tentative D call TRBD1 (5 bases). The CDR3 is made up of 15 amino acids. Germline V CDR1 and CDR2: SQVTM, ANQGSEA. V was cut by 6 bases and J by 0 bases, with 17 bases left in between. The CDR3 DNA is TGCAGCGTCTTTGAATGGGAGGGGCCTAACTATGGCTACACCTTC. It codes for CSVFEWEGPNYGYTF.

The chain couples TRBV9 to TRBJ2-1; a possible D gene is TRBD1 (6 bases). CDR1 is SGDLS, CDR2 YYNGEE, per germline. This CDR3 has 14 residues. Trimming removed 3 bases from V and 4 bases from J, with 11 bases in between. The CDR3 sequence is CASSGGQSYNEQFF. CDR3 nucleotide sequence: TGTGCCAGCAGCGGCGGACAGTCTTACAATGAGCAGTTCTTC.

This chain connects TRBV24-1 to TRBJ1-2; TRBD1 matches 10 bases. V lost 5 bases, J lost 10 bases, and 9 bases stayed unmatched. There are 14 residues in the CDR3. The germline V gene has CDR1 KGHDR and CDR2 SFDVKD. The CDR3 protein is CATSGGTTGGDYTF. The CDR3 DNA reads as TGTGCCACCAGTGGGGGGACGACAGGGGGCGACTACACCTTC.

The J gene is TRBJ2-3, the V gene TRBV5-1; no firm D call. There are 13 residues in the CDR3. Germline V gene lookup returns CDR1 SGHRS and CDR2 YFSETQ. Deletions cut 5 bases from V and 3 bases from J, with 10 bases between. The CDR3 spells CASRPHFTDTQYF. CDR3 coding DNA: TGCGCCAGCAGGCCACATTTTACAGATACGCAGTATTTT.

In nucleotides, the CDR3 is TGTGCCAGCAGCCCACGAGGGATTGAAAATAATTCACCCCTCCACTTT. This codes for CASSPRGIENNSPLHF. The chain is built from TRBV9 and TRBJ1-6; D remains unclear. The CDR3 sequence is 16 residues long. The germline CDR1 and CDR2 sequences are SGDLS and YYNGEE. V lost 4 bases to trimming and J lost 5 bases, with 16 bases between them.

This chain links TRBV18 with TRBJ1-4, with 11 bases that match TRBD1. The germline V gene encodes CDR1 KGHSH and CDR2 LQKENI. V trimming: 3 bases; J trimming: 11 bases; junction bases outside the gene matches: 5. CDR3 length: 14 amino acids. Here the CDR3 reads CASSPDRGREKLFF. For the CDR3, the DNA is TGTGCCAGCTCACCGGACAGGGGGCGAGAGAAACTGTTTTTT.

The J gene is TRBJ2-5, the V gene TRBV10-3; the match to TRBD2 covers 9 bases. The V gene end was trimmed by 3 bases and the J gene end by 5 bases; junction bases not matched to a gene: 7. The CDR3 length is 15 residues. The germline V gene encodes CDR1 ENHRY and CDR2 SYGVKD. CDR3 nucleotides: TGTGCCATCAGTGATCTAGCGGGAACCGGGGAGACCCAGTACTTC. Its protein product is CAISDLAGTGETQYF.

CDR3 amino acids: CSVGGKNGYTF. The CDR3 bases are TGCAGCGTTGGGGGCAAGAATGGCTACACCTTC. The chain links TRBV29-1 to TRBJ1-2, with D tentatively TRBD1 (5 bases). CDR1 is SQVTM, CDR2 ANQGSEA, per germline. Deletions cut 4 bases from V and 6 bases from J, with 9 bases between. The CDR3 is 11 residues long. The full variable domain, in which reference TRBV29-1 and TRBJ1-2 provide the parts outside the CDR3, is SAVISQKPSRDICQRGTSLTIQCQVDSQVTMMFWYRQQPGQSLTLIATANQGSEATYESGFVIDKFPISRPNLTFSTLTVSNMSPEDSSIYLCSVGGKNGYTFGSGTRLTVV.

Only a few counts were recorded for this clone. This chain uses TRBV2 with TRBJ1-2; maybe TRBD1 (6 bases). The CDR3 covers 16 residues. Germline V gene sequence: CDR1 SNHLY, CDR2 FYNNEI. With 4 bases removed from V and 1 base from J, the gap between germline ends came to 16 bases. The CDR3 region is CASSGTGRTDNYGYTF. The CDR3 coding sequence is TGTGCCAGCAGTGGCACTGGTAGGACAGATAACTATGGCTACACCTTC.

This rearrangement joins TRBV2 to TRBJ2-3; the D gene is possibly TRBD1 (6 bases). Deletions cut 6 bases from V and 0 bases from J, with 7 bases between. Germline V gene lookup returns CDR1 SNHLY and CDR2 FYNNEI. This CDR3 has 13 residues. The CDR3 here is CASRGASTDTQYF. DNA for the CDR3: TGTGCCAGCAGGGGGGCTAGCACAGATACGCAGTATTTT.

The chain uses TRBV5-1 and TRBJ1-2; 7 positions agree with TRBD1. The CDR3 runs to 12 residues. Germline CDR1 SGHRS, CDR2 YFSETQ. With V trimmed by 0 bases and J by 13 bases, 6 bases remained unmatched. This chain's CDR3 is CASSLDRGAITF. DNA of the CDR3: TGCGCCAGCAGCTTGGACAGGGGCGCTATCACCTTC.

CDR3 amino acids: CASSQDRDYGYTF. The CDR3, as DNA: TGCGCCAGCAGCCAAGACAGGGACTATGGCTACACCTTC. The chain recombines TRBV4-1 with TRBJ1-2; tentative D call: TRBD1 (5 bases). V shed 0 bases and J shed 3 bases, with 5 bases lying between them. This CDR3 spans 13 amino acids. From germline, CDR1 is MGHRA and CDR2 YSYEKL.

CDR3 in DNA: TGTGCCAGCAGTTTCGGCCAGGCCAGGGGGGAGCAGTACTTC. This sequence encodes CASSFGQARGEQYF. The chain links TRBV27 to TRBJ2-7; TRBD1 matches at 7 bases. The CDR3 length is 14 residues. The germline V gene encodes CDR1 MNHEY and CDR2 SMNVEV (reference sequence). The V segment lost 3 bases and the J segment 7 bases; nucleotides outside the gene matches: 9.

The table lists this clone with a few counts. The chain combines TRBV5-8 with TRBJ1-4; D possibly corresponds to TRBD1 (6 bases). The CDR3 runs to 17 residues. The germline V gene encodes CDR1 SGHTS and CDR2 YDEGEE. The V gene lost 4 bases and the J gene lost 7 bases, with 23 bases spanning the gap. This chain's CDR3 is CASSATFSTGGTEKLFF. For the CDR3, the DNA is TGTGCCAGCAGCGCAACCTTCTCGACAGGCGGCACTGAAAAACTGTTTTTT.

The V gene is TRBV11-3, the J gene TRBJ1-6; unclear D gene. Germline lookup yields CDR1 SGHNT and CDR2 YENEEA. The CDR3 spans 19 residues. The V end lost 0 bases, the J end lost 9 bases, and 24 bases lay between the germline ends. CDR3 sequence: CASSLDPGWAGTGRSPLHF. The CDR3 DNA reads as TGTGCCAGCAGCTTAGATCCGGGGTGGGCTGGCACCGGCCGTTCACCCCTCCACTTT.

In its sample, this clone was seen a few times. The genes are TRBV10-2 and TRBJ1-3, with D perhaps matching TRBD1 (6 bases). Germline CDR1 WSHSY, CDR2 SAAADI. The CDR3 runs 15 residues. V was trimmed by 6 bases and J by 2 bases, leaving 14 bases between them. CDR3 sequence: CASSSAKGAGNTIYF. The CDR3 bases are TGCGCCAGCAGCTCCGCGAAGGGGGCTGGAAACACCATATATTTT.

The chain carries TRBV2 and TRBJ2-6; tentative D call: TRBD1 (5 bases). With 1 base removed from V and 1 base from J, the gap between germline ends came to 8 bases. In germline, CDR1 is SNHLY, CDR2 FYNNEI. This CDR3 comprises 16 residues. The CDR3 here is CASSEDRLSGANVLTF. The CDR3 bases are TGTGCCAGCAGTGAAGACAGGCTTTCTGGGGCCAACGTCCTGACTTTC. Supplemented by reference TRBV2 and TRBJ2-6, the full variable domain reads EPEVTQTPSHQVTQMGQEVILRCVPISNHLYFYWYRQILGQKVEFLVSFYNNEISEKSEIFDDQFSVERPDGSNFTLKIRSTKLEDSAMYFCASSEDRLSGANVLTFGAGSRLTVL.

This clone is a singleton in its sample. The rearrangement links TRBV4-2 to TRBJ2-2; TRBD2 matches 7 bases. Germline V gives CDR1 LGHNA, CDR2 YNFKEQ. This CDR3 is 15 amino acids long. Trimming removed 4 bases from V and 4 bases from J; junction bases left unmatched: 6. Written as DNA, the CDR3 is TGTGCCAGCAGCCGACTGAGCGGGGTCACCGGGGAGCTGTTTTTT. Amino acids: CASSRLSGVTGELFF.

This CDR3 reads CASSYSQVYGYTF. CDR3 DNA: TGTGCCAGCAGTTACTCACAGGTGTATGGCTACACCTTC. The J gene is TRBJ1-2, the V gene TRBV6-5; perhaps TRBD1 as D (5 bases). V dropped 0 bases and J dropped 5 bases, with 7 bases sitting between them. Germline assignment: CDR1 MNHEY and CDR2 SVGAGI. CDR3 length: 13 residues.

The chain employs TRBV28 and TRBJ1-1; TRBD1 agrees at 7 bases. Per the germline V gene, CDR1 is MDHEN and CDR2 is SYDVKM. Unmatched junction bases numbered 5, after V lost 4 bases and J lost 3 bases. This CDR3 spans 14 amino acids. CDR3 loop: CASSSTQGDTEAFF. For the CDR3, the DNA is TGTGCCAGCAGTTCTACCCAGGGGGACACTGAAGCTTTCTTT.

The V and J genes are TRBV29-1 and TRBJ1-2; D ambiguous. The V gene lost 4 bases and the J gene lost 8 bases, with 14 bases spanning the gap. The germline V gene encodes CDR1 SQVTM and CDR2 ANQGSEA. This CDR3 spans 12 amino acids. The CDR3 DNA sequence: TGCAGCGTTGGTCTTGGAGGGAGGGGCTACACCTTC. As protein: CSVGLGGRGYTF.